This T cell receptor (beta chain) was recovered during a study of molecular identifiers for immune sequencing clone quantification. CDR3 length: 15 amino acids. The germline CDR1 and CDR2 sequences are ENHRY and SYGVKD. Germline trimming cut 6 bases from V and 6 bases from J; bases unmatched to any gene: 8. TCRdb passed the PCR reads through MiXCR, listing each CDR3 protein once. The repertoire has under 600,000 distinct CDR3 sequences, about 26% of them found once; the top ten carry around 0.76%. The chain recombines TRBV10-3 with TRBJ2-1, with TRBD1 identical over 10 bases. The specimen was naive CD8+ T cells from blood, with Jurkat cell RNA spiked in. The subset was: FACS-sorted CD8+CD4-CCR7+CD45RA+ naive T cells. This sequence originates from a human donor in good health. Some libraries in this study had Jurkat cell RNA spiked in. The CDR3 DNA is TGTGCCATCAGAAATCCCGGGACAGGGGCCAATGAGCAGTTCTTC. Protein product: CAIRNPGTGANEQFF.